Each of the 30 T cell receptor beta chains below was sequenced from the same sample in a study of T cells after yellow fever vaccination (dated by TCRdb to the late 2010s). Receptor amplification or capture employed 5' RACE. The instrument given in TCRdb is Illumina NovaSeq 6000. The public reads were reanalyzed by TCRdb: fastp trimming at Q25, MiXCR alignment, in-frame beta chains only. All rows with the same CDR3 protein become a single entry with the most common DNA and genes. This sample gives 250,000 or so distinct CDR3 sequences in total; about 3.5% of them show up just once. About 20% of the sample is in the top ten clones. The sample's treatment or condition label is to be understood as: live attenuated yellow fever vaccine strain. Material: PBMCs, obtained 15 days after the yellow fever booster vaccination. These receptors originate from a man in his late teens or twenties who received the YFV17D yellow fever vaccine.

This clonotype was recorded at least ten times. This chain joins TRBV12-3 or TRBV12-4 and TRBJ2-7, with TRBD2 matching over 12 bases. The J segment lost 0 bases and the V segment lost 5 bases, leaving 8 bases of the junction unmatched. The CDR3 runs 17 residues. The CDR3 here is CASSQTSGGPSSYEQYF. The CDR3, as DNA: TGTGCCAGCAGTCAAACTAGCGGGGGGCCGAGCTCCTACGAGCAGTACTTC.

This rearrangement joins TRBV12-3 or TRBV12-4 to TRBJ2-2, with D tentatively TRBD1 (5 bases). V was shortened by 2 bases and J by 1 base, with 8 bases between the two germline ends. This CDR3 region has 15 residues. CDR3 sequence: CASSLTQGNTGELFF. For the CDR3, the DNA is TGTGCCAGCAGTTTAACGCAGGGGAACACCGGGGAGCTGTTTTTT.

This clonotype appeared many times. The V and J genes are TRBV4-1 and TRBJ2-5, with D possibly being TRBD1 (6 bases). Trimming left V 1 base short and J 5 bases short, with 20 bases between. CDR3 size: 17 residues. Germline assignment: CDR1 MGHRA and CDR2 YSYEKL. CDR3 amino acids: CASSQVPADSRGETQYF. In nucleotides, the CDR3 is TGCGCCAGCAGCCAAGTCCCCGCGGACTCTAGGGGGGAGACCCAGTACTTC.

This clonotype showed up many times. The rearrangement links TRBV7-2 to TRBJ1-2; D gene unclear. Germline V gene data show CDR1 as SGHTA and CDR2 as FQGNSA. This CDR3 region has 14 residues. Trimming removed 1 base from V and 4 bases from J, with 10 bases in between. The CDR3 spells CASSLDGVSYGYTF. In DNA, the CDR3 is TGTGCCAGCAGCTTAGATGGGGTGAGCTATGGCTACACCTTC.

CDR3 in amino acids: CASSQGTGGSNQPQHF. DNA of the CDR3: TGTGCCAGCAGCCAAGGGACAGGGGGTAGCAATCAGCCCCAGCATTTT. The rearrangement links TRBV3-1 to TRBJ1-5; 10 nucleotides agree with TRBD1. The germline CDR1 and CDR2 sequences are LGHDT and YNNKEL (reference sequence). The CDR3 totals 16 residues. With 1 base clipped from V and 0 bases from J, the junction kept 0 bases outside the gene matches.

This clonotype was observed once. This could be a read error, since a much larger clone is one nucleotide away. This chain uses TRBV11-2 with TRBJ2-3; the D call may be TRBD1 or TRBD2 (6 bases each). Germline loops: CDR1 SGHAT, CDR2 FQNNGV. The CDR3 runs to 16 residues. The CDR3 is CASSFRGRMGTVTQYF. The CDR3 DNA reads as TGTGCCAGCAGCTTTAGGGGGAGGATGGGCACAGTTACGCAGTATTTT.

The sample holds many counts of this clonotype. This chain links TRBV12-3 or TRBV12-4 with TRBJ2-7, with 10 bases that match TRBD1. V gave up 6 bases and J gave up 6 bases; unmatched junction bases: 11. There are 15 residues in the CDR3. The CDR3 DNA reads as TGTGCCAGCAGAGACACTGGGACAGGGGAACGCGAGCAGTACTTC. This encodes CASRDTGTGEREQYF.

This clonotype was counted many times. CDR3 region: CASSYREGHTGELFF. CDR3 nucleotide sequence: TGTGCCAGCAGTTATCGGGAGGGGCACACCGGGGAGCTGTTTTTT. The chain has TRBV6-6 and TRBJ2-2; 8 nucleotides align to TRBD2. Losses at the gene ends were 3 bases for V and 3 bases for J; bases not matched to a gene: 3. The germline gives CDR1 MNHNY, CDR2 SVGAGI (reference sequence). CDR3 length equals 15 residues.

The CDR3 reads CSARDRGLANYEQYV. The CDR3 nucleotides are TGCAGTGCTAGAGATCGGGGACTAGCGAACTACGAGCAGTACGTC. The chain recombines TRBV20-1 with TRBJ2-7; TRBD2 matches 10 bases. The trim removed 0 bases at V and 3 bases at J, leaving 5 bases unmatched. CDR3 size: 15 residues. Germline V gene data show CDR1 as DFQATT and CDR2 as SNEGSKA (reference sequence).

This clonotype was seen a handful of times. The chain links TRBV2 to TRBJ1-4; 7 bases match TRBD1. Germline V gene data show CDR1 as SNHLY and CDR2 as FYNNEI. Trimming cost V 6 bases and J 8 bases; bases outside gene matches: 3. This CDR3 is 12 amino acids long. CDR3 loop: CASRTGFEKLFF. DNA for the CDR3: TGTGCCAGCAGGACAGGGTTCGAAAAACTGTTTTTT.

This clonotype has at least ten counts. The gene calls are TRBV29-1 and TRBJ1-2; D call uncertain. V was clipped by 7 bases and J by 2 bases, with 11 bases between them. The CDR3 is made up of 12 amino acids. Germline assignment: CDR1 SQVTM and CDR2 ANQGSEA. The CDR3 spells CSATATNYGYTF. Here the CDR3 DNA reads TGCAGCGCCACAGCGACGAACTATGGCTACACCTTC.

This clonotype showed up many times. The CDR3 nucleotides read TGTGCCAGCAGCTCTTCTGAGGGCGGTGGCAATCAGCCCCAGCATTTT. This encodes CASSSSEGGGNQPQHF. The chain employs TRBV7-6 and TRBJ1-5; D is unclear. This CDR3 is 16 amino acids long. V was shortened by 4 bases and J by 2 bases, with 15 bases between the two germline ends. From germline, CDR1 is SGHVS and CDR2 FNYEAQ.

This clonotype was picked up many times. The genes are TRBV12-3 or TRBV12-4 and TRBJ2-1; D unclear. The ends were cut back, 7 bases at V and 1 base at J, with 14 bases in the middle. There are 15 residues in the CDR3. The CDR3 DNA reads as TGTGCCAGCACCAGGACCGTGGATTCCTACAATGAGCAGTTCTTC. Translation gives CASTRTVDSYNEQFF.

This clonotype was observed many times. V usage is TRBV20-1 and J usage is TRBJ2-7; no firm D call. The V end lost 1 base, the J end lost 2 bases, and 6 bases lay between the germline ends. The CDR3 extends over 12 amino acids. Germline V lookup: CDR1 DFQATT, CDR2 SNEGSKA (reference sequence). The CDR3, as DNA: TGCAGTGCTAGAGGCCAGACCTACGAGCAGTACTTC. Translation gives CSARGQTYEQYF.

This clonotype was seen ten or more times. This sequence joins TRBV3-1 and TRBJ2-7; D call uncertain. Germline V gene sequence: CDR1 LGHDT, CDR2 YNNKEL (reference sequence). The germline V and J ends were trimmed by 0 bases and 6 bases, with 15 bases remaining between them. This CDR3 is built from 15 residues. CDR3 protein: CASSQDRVRECEQYF. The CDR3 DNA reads TGTGCCAGCAGCCAAGATAGGGTAAGGGAATGCGAGCAGTACTTC.

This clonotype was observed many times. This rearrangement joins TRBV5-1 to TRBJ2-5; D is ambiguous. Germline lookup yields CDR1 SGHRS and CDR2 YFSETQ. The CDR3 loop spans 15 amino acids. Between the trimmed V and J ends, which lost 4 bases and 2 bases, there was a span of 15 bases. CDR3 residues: CASSAAGQLQETQYF. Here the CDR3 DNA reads TGCGCCAGCAGCGCGGCCGGCCAGTTACAAGAGACCCAGTACTTC.

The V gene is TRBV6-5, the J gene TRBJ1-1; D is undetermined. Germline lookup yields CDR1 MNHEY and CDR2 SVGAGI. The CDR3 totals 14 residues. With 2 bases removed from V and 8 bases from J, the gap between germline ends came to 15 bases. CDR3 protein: CASSYVFQSQEAFF. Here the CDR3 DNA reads TGTGCCAGCAGTTACGTCTTTCAGTCACAGGAAGCTTTCTTT.

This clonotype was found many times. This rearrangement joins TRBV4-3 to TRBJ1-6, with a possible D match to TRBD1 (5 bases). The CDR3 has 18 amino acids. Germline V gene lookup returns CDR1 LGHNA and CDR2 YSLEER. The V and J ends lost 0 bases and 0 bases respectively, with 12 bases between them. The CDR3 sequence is CASSQDRGGGSYNSPLHF. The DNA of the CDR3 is TGCGCCAGCAGCCAAGATCGGGGGGGTGGCTCCTATAATTCACCCCTCCACTTT.

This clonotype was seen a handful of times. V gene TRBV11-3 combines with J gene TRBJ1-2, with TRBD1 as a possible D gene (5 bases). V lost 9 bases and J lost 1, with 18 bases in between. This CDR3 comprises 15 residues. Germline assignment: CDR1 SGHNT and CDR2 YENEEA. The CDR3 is CARGRDSEFNYGYTF. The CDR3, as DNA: TGTGCCAGGGGGAGAGACAGCGAATTTAACTATGGCTACACCTTC.

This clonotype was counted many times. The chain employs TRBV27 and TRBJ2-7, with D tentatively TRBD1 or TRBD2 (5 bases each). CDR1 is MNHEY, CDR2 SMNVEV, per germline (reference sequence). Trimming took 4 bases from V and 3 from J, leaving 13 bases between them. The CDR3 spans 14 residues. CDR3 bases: TGTGCCAGCAGTTCTCCGGGACGGAACTACGAGCAGTACTTC. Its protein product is CASSSPGRNYEQYF.

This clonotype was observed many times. CDR3 bases: TGCAGTGCTAGAGATGTTAGCAGATCCTACGAGCAGTACTTC. Translating it yields CSARDVSRSYEQYF. The chain carries TRBV20-1 and TRBJ2-7; no reliable D call. This CDR3 contains 14 residues. Germline V gene lookup returns CDR1 DFQATT and CDR2 SNEGSKA (reference sequence). The V gene lost 0 bases and the J gene lost 1 base, with 10 bases spanning the gap.

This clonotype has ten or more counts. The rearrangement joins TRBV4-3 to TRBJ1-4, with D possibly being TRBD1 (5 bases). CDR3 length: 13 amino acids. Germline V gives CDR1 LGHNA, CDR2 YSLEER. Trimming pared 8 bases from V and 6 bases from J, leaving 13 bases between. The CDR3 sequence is CASAQGNDEKLFF. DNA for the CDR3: TGCGCCAGCGCCCAGGGAAATGATGAAAAACTGTTTTTT.

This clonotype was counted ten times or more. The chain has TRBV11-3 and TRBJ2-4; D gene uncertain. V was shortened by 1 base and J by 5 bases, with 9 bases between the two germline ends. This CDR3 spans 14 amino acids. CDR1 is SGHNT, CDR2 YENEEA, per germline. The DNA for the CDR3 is TGTGCCAGCAGCTTAGGGGGAAGCGAAAACATTCAGTACTTC. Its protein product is CASSLGGSENIQYF.

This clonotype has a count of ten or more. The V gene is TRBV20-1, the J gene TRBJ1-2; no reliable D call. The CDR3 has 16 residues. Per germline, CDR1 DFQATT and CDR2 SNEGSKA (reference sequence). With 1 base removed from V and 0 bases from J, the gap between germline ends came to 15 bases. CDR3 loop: CSARGSGFGSNYGYTF. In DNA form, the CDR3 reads TGCAGTGCTAGAGGGTCTGGGTTTGGCTCTAACTATGGCTACACCTTC.

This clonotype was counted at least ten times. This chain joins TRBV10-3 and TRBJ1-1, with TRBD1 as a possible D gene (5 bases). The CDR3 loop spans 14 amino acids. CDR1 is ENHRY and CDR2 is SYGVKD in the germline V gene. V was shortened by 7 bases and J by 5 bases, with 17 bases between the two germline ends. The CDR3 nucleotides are TGTGCCATCATGGGTTGGGGGAGTCAAACTGAAGCTTTCTTT. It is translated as CAIMGWGSQTEAFF.

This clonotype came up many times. DNA of the CDR3: TGTGCCAGCAGCCCCCTCGAAGCAGCTGGAAACACCATATATTTT. Encoded protein: CASSPLEAAGNTIYF. V gene TRBV11-2 combines with J gene TRBJ1-3; D gene unclear. Germline V gene sequence: CDR1 SGHAT, CDR2 FQNNGV. V dropped 5 bases and J dropped 2 bases, with 13 bases sitting between them. The CDR3 has 15 residues.

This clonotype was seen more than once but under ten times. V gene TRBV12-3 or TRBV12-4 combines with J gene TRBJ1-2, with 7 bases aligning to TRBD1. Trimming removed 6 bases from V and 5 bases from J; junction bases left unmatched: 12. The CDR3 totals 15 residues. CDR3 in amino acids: CASSRRTGTAYGYTF. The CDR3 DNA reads TGTGCCAGCAGCCGCCGCACCGGGACAGCATATGGCTACACCTTC.

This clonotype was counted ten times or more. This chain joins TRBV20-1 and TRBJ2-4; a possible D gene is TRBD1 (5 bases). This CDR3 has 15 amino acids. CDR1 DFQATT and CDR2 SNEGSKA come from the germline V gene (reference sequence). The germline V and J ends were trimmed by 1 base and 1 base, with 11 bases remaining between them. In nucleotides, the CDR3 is TGCAGTGCTAGAGGAGGCGCAGGGGCCAAAAACATTCAGTACTTC. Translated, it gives CSARGGAGAKNIQYF.

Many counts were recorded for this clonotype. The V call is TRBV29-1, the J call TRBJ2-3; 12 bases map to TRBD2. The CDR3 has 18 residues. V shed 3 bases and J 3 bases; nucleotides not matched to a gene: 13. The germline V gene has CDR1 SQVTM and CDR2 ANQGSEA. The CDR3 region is CSVERFTASGGATDTQYF. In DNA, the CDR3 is TGCAGCGTTGAGCGGTTTACAGCTAGCGGGGGGGCGACAGATACGCAGTATTTT.

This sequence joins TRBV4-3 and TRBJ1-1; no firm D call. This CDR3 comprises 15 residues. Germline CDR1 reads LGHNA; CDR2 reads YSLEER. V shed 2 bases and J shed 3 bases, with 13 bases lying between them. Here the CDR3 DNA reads TGCGCCAGCAGCCAAACCTTACGGCTTTACACTGAAGCTTTCTTT. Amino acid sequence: CASSQTLRLYTEAFF.